The 28 T cell receptor beta chains presented below share a single source sample, sequenced in a study of T cell clonality in common variable immunodeficiency. Study outcomes and limitations: Common variable immunodeficiency TCR beta sequences reportedly had fewer deletions and N-nucleotide insertions.

The repertoire was sequenced with immunoSEQ multiplex PCR; TCRdb's copy has only in-frame clones and lacks some. Listed for the sample are about 20,000 clones, none seen a single time. Which antigens these TCRs recognize remains unknown. Sequenced: peripheral blood mononuclear cells. Receptors were obtained from a human donor with common variable immunodeficiency.

Details on this clone: From the germline J gene comes the end of the CDR3, since the read stops 3 residues before it. This sequence joins TRBV7-9 and TRBJ1-5; D remains unclear. V was pared by 1 base and J by 7 bases, with 11 bases between. Germline lookup yields CDR1 SEHNR and CDR2 FQNEAQ (reference sequence). The length of the CDR3 is 14 residues. CDR3 DNA (partial): TGTGCCAGCAGCTTAGTTGGCCCAAAGCAGCCC. It encodes CASSLVGPKQP. The full-length CDR3 reads as CASSLVGPKQPQHF.

To note about this clone: The read ends 3 residues shy of where the CDR3 ends; the end is completed using the germline J gene. The chain is built from TRBV7-2 and TRBJ1-1; D is undetermined. The CDR3 is made up of 13 amino acids. Trimming took 2 bases from V and 0 from J, leaving 4 bases between them. Germline V lookup: CDR1 SGHTA, CDR2 FQGNSA. CDR3 sequence reads: CASSLSVNTEAFF. The sequenced part of the CDR3 DNA is TGTGCCAGCAGCTTATCTGTGAACACTGAA.

In regard to this clone: The CDR3 end is not reached by the read, which stops 3 residues before it; the germline J gene fills it in. The V call is TRBV18, the J call TRBJ2-2; a weak D match, TRBD1 (6 bases). The CDR3 extends over 15 amino acids. Germline V CDR1 and CDR2: KGHSH, LQKENI. V was trimmed by 8 bases and J by 2 bases, leaving 15 bases between them. The covered CDR3 bases are TGTGCCAGCCGAGGGCAGGGGTACAACACCGGGGAG. Protein product: CASRGQGYNTGE. The entire CDR3 protein is CASRGQGYNTGELFF.

This clone was seen a handful of times. The sequenced fragment ends 3 residues before the CDR3 boundary, so the rest is inferred from the germline J gene. The rearrangement joins TRBV19 to TRBJ2-5; weak D call: TRBD2 (6 bases). V shed 0 bases and J shed 0 bases, with 11 bases lying between them. CDR3 length: 16 amino acids. Germline V gives CDR1 LNHDA, CDR2 SQIVND (reference sequence). CDR3 protein: CASSIEAGTYQETQYF. CDR3 bases read: TGTGCCAGTAGTATAGAGGCGGGGACGTACCAAGAGACC.

This clone occurred a few times. Read data end 3 residues before the CDR3 end; the end is taken from the germline J gene. The V gene is TRBV7-2, the J gene TRBJ2-7; 9 bases align to TRBD2. CDR3 length: 15 residues. Germline CDR1 is SGHTA and CDR2 is FQGNSA. After removal of 0 bases from V and 5 bases from J, the junction contained 5 bases not matched to a gene. The CDR3 loop is CASSLAAGGLHEQYF. CDR3 DNA (partial): TGTGCCAGCAGCTTAGCGGCGGGAGGGCTTCACGAG.

Only a few counts were recorded for this clone. The CDR3 end is not reached by the read, which stops 3 residues before it; the germline J gene fills it in. The gene calls are TRBV18 and TRBJ1-4, with TRBD1 matching over 10 bases. The CDR3 runs 17 residues. Losses at the gene ends were 6 bases for V and 0 bases for J; bases not matched to a gene: 7. Germline CDR1 reads KGHSH; CDR2 reads LQKENI. CDR3 region: CASSPGQGIATNEKLFF. Incomplete CDR3 DNA: TGTGCCAGCTCCCCGGGACAGGGGATTGCAACTAATGAAAAA.

This clone turned up a few times. The CDR3 protein is CASSPPASGRGYEQYF. Partial CDR3 DNA: TGTGCCAGCTCACCACCGGCTAGCGGGAGGGGCTACGAG. The chain couples TRBV18 to TRBJ2-7, with 12 bases identical to TRBD2. The read terminates 3 residues before the CDR3 end, so the remaining end is supplied by the germline J gene. Germline CDR1 and CDR2: KGHSH and LQKENI. This CDR3 has 16 residues. The junction had 3 bases not matched to a gene; V was cut back by 0 bases and J by 3 bases. The complete variable domain, with remaining parts taken from reference TRBV18 and TRBJ2-7, reads NAGVMQNPRHLVRRRGQEARLRCSPMKGHSHVYWYRQLPEEGLKFMVYLQKENIIDESGMPKERFSAEFPKEGPSILRIQQVVRGDSAAYFCASSPPASGRGYEQYFGPGTRLTVT.

Worth noting for this clone: With the read ending 3 residues before the CDR3 end, the germline J gene is used to fill in that end. V and J are TRBV7-6 and TRBJ2-7; TRBD2 is a possible D gene (6 bases). Trimming took off 2 bases at V and 4 bases at J, with 12 bases between the two ends. Germline CDR1 reads SGHVS; CDR2 reads FNYEAQ. The CDR3 has 14 amino acids. CDR3 bases read: TGTGCCAGCAGCTTACTCGCGGGGACGTACGAG. The encoded protein is CASSLLAGTYE. In full, the CDR3 is CASSLLAGTYEQYF. Drawing the rest from reference TRBV7-6 and TRBJ2-7, the complete variable domain is GAGVSQSPRYKVTKRGQDVALRCDPISGHVSLYWYRQALGQGPEFLTYFNYEAQQDKSGLPNDRFSAERPEGSISTLTIQRTEQRDSAMYRCASSLLAGTYEQYFGPGTRLTVT.

Worth noting for this clone: The missing CDR3 end, 3 residues past where the read stops, is filled in from the germline J gene. The chain employs TRBV7-9 and TRBJ2-5, with TRBD2 matching 7 bases. Germline V lookup: CDR1 SEHNR, CDR2 FQNEAQ (reference sequence). CDR3 size: 13 residues. J was trimmed by 4 bases and V by 4 bases; bases with no gene match: 3. Incomplete CDR3 DNA: TGTGCCAGCAGCTCGGGACTACCAGAGACC. This gives the protein CASSSGLPET. From start to end, the CDR3 is CASSSGLPETQYF.

Note on this clone: Read sequence stops 3 residues before the CDR3 end, and the germline J gene provides the missing end. The V and J genes are TRBV19 and TRBJ1-2; 7 bases align to TRBD1. The length of the CDR3 is 16 residues. CDR1 is LNHDA and CDR2 is SQIVND in the germline V gene (reference sequence). CDR3 DNA, as far as it was read: TGTGCCAGTAGTCCCCCGTCGACAGGGAATTTTGGAGGC. Translated: CASSPPSTGNFGG. The entire CDR3 is CASSPPSTGNFGGYTF.

In the case of this clone: The read finishes 3 residues shy of the CDR3 end, and the germline J gene is used to complete it. The genes are TRBV30 and TRBJ2-7; 9 bases line up with TRBD1. Per germline, CDR1 GTSNPN and CDR2 SVGIG (reference sequence). The CDR3 loop spans 15 amino acids. The trim removed 4 bases at V and 1 base at J, leaving 8 bases unmatched. Here the CDR3 reads CAWNTGQGLSYEQYF. The CDR3 bases that were read are TGTGCCTGGAACACCGGACAGGGGTTGTCCTACGAG.

A word on this clone: Read data end 3 residues before the CDR3 end; the end is taken from the germline J gene. The chain carries TRBV7-2 and TRBJ1-2, with D unclear. The CDR3 length is 11 residues. The germline V gene encodes CDR1 SGHTA and CDR2 FQGNSA. Trimming left V 7 bases short and J 7 bases short, with 10 bases between. The CDR3 DNA, read in part, is TGTGCCAGCACCACGGTGATTGGC. Its protein product is CASTTVIG. The whole CDR3 is CASTTVIGYTF.

As regards this clone: Read coverage stops 3 residues before the CDR3 terminus; the germline J gene supplies the remainder. The chain joins TRBV7-2 to TRBJ2-5; D possibly corresponds to TRBD1 (6 bases). This CDR3 is 15 amino acids long. Trimming left V 5 bases short and J 4 bases short, with 17 bases between. From germline, CDR1 is SGHTA and CDR2 FQGNSA. Partial CDR3 DNA: TGTGCCAGCAGCCCCCGCCAGCAGGGGAGAGAGACC. Translation gives CASSPRQQGRET. The CDR3 in its entirety is CASSPRQQGRETQYF.

The table lists this clone with a few counts. The read terminates 3 residues before the CDR3 end, so the remaining end is supplied by the germline J gene. The chain recombines TRBV7-9 with TRBJ2-2; D possibly corresponds to TRBD2 (5 bases). Germline V gene data show CDR1 as SEHNR and CDR2 as FQNEAQ (reference sequence). This CDR3 has 14 residues. Between the trimmed V and J ends, which lost 7 bases and 3 bases, there was a span of 12 bases. The part of the CDR3 DNA that was read is TGTGCCAGCACGACTTCCGGGGACACCGGGGAG. It specifies CASTTSGDTGE. The CDR3 in full is CASTTSGDTGELFF.

This clone came up a few times. The read is 3 residues too short to cover the CDR3 end, so that end is filled in from the germline J gene. The chain combines TRBV7-2 with TRBJ1-3, with D perhaps matching TRBD1 (5 bases). The CDR3 is made up of 14 amino acids. With 1 base removed from V and 4 bases from J, the gap between germline ends came to 8 bases. CDR1 SGHTA and CDR2 FQGNSA come from the germline V gene. CDR3 loop: CASSLGTRGNTIYF. The CDR3 DNA, read in part, is TGTGCCAGCAGCTTAGGGACAAGAGGAAACACC.

Only a few counts were recorded for this clone. The CDR3 extends 3 residues past the end of the read, so its final part is completed from the germline J gene. The chain carries TRBV5-1 and TRBJ1-6; the D is unclear. The germline V gene has CDR1 SGHRS and CDR2 YFSETQ. Trimming pared 0 bases from V and 3 bases from J, leaving 4 bases between. The CDR3 has 14 residues. Partial CDR3 DNA: TGCGCCAGCAGCTTGGCCGGCTATAATTCACCC. Its translation: CASSLAGYNSP. In full, the CDR3 is CASSLAGYNSPLHF.

This clone was found a few times. Read data end 3 residues before the CDR3 end; the end is taken from the germline J gene. The chain joins TRBV6-2 or TRBV6-3 to TRBJ2-1; TRBD2 agrees at 12 bases. The J segment lost 7 bases and the V segment lost 6 bases, leaving 7 bases of the junction unmatched. This CDR3 region has 15 residues. Germline CDR1 and CDR2: MNHEY and SVGEGT. CDR3 in amino acids: CASSPLAGGGNEQFF. Partial CDR3 DNA: TGTGCCAGCAGCCCTCTAGCGGGAGGGGGGAATGAG.

Concerning this clone: The read ends 3 residues before the CDR3 terminus; that terminus is restored from the germline J gene. J is TRBJ2-5 and V is TRBV19; D unresolved. This CDR3 is 14 amino acids long. The V gene lost 5 bases and the J gene lost 5 bases, with 15 bases spanning the gap. Germline lookup yields CDR1 LNHDA and CDR2 SQIVND (reference sequence). CDR3 amino acids: CASSPGLLYETQYF. CDR3 DNA, as far as it was read: TGTGCCAGTAGTCCCGGTTTGCTGTATGAGACC. The whole variable domain, filled in from reference TRBV19 and TRBJ2-5, reads DGGITQSPKYLFRKEGQNVTLSCEQNLNHDAMYWYRQDPGQGLRLIYYSQIVNDFQKGDIAEGYSVSREKKESFPLTVTSAQKNPTAFYLCASSPGLLYETQYFGPGTRLLVL.

A remark on this clone: Coverage ceases 3 residues before the CDR3 finishes, and the germline J gene fills in the end. The genes are TRBV7-2 and TRBJ2-5; 10 nucleotides match TRBD2. The V segment lost 5 bases and the J segment 2 bases; nucleotides outside the gene matches: 5. The CDR3 length is 15 residues. Germline V gene lookup returns CDR1 SGHTA and CDR2 FQGNSA. Partial CDR3 DNA: TGTGCCAGCAGCCCCTTTAGCGGGGGGCAAGAGACC. It translates to CASSPFSGGQET. In full, the CDR3 is CASSPFSGGQETQYF.

This clone has just a few counts. The read terminates 3 residues ahead of where the CDR3 ends, so the germline J gene completes it. The rearrangement uses TRBV6-1 and TRBJ2-7; 15 positions agree with TRBD2. J lost 4 bases, V lost 4 bases, and 11 bases had no gene match. The CDR3 has 18 amino acids. Germline V lookup: CDR1 MNHNS, CDR2 SASEGT. This CDR3 is CASSAAGLAGGRLYEQYF. The part of the CDR3 DNA that was read is TGTGCCAGCAGTGCAGCGGGACTAGCGGGAGGTCGACTATACGAG.

As to this clone: The read ends 3 residues before the CDR3 terminus; that terminus is restored from the germline J gene. The rearrangement joins TRBV18 to TRBJ1-2; 10 bases align to TRBD1. Trimming cost V 4 bases and J 6 bases; bases outside gene matches: 5. CDR1 KGHSH and CDR2 LQKENI come from the germline V gene. CDR3 length: 14 residues. The covered CDR3 bases are TGTGCCAGCTCACGGGGACAGGGGAGCGATGGC. It codes for CASSRGQGSDG. The whole CDR3 sequence reads CASSRGQGSDGYTF.

CDR3: CSARGGSTYNEQFF. Incomplete CDR3 DNA: TGCAGTGCTCGGGGGGGGAGCACCTACAATGAG. The J gene is TRBJ2-1, the V gene TRBV20-1; 8 positions agree with TRBD2. The CDR3 end falls 3 residues outside the read, so it is completed with the germline J gene. The CDR3 loop spans 14 amino acids. V trimming: 5 bases; J trimming: 2 bases; junction bases outside the gene matches: 5. Germline V gene sequence: CDR1 DFQATT, CDR2 SNEGSKA (reference sequence).

To note about this clone: The read falls 3 residues short of the CDR3 end, and the missing part is taken from the germline J gene. The V and J genes are TRBV7-2 and TRBJ2-5; either TRBD1 or TRBD2 may supply D (5 bases each). V was pared by 7 bases and J by 4 bases, with 16 bases between. CDR3 length equals 14 residues. Germline CDR1 and CDR2: SGHTA and FQGNSA. CDR3 DNA, as far as it was read: TGTGCCAGCACCCAGCGAGGGGTTGGAGAGACC. Translating it yields CASTQRGVGET. The complete CDR3 sequence is CASTQRGVGETQYF.

About this clone: The read ends 3 residues early relative to the CDR3; the germline J gene fills the gap. Other nucleotide sequences in the sample specify the same CDR3. V and J are TRBV18 and TRBJ1-5; TRBD1 agrees at 8 bases. V lost 3 bases, J lost 2 bases, and 3 bases stayed unmatched. Looked up from germline, CDR1 is KGHSH and CDR2 is LQKENI. This CDR3 is 15 amino acids long. The CDR3 loop is CASSPGQGGNQPQHF. CDR3 DNA, as far as it was read: TGTGCCAGCTCACCCGGACAGGGTGGCAATCAGCCC.

Remarks on this clone: From the germline J gene comes the end of the CDR3, since the read stops 3 residues before it. The chain recombines TRBV5-6 with TRBJ1-2, with 7 bases matching TRBD1. Germline-derived CDR1 and CDR2 are SGHDT and YYEEEE. CDR3 length equals 14 residues. The junction had 3 bases not matched to a gene; V was cut back by 0 bases and J by 4 bases. This CDR3 reads CASSLDRGRYGYTF. The DNA read from the CDR3 is TGTGCCAGCAGCTTGGACAGGGGACGCTATGGC.

This clone occurred a few times. The sequence runs out 3 residues before the end of the CDR3; the remainder is reconstructed from the germline J gene. The chain uses TRBV18 and TRBJ2-5; TRBD1 aligns across 7 bases. The CDR3 length is 14 residues. The germline gives CDR1 KGHSH, CDR2 LQKENI. J was trimmed by 4 bases and V by 0 bases; bases with no gene match: 2. The CDR3 region is CASSPPSGGETQYF. The sequenced part of the CDR3 DNA is TGTGCCAGCTCACCACCGTCAGGGGGAGAGACC.

As for this clone: The read halts 3 residues ahead of the CDR3 end, with the missing end drawn from the germline J gene. The chain recombines TRBV30 with TRBJ1-6; the D gene is possibly TRBD1 (6 bases). The CDR3 has 14 residues. The germline V gene encodes CDR1 GTSNPN and CDR2 SVGIG (reference sequence). The V gene lost 4 bases and the J gene lost 10 bases, with 17 bases spanning the gap. The CDR3 here is CAWTSRPGESPLHF. The CDR3 bases that were read are TGTGCCTGGACTTCAAGGCCAGGGGAGTCACCC.

This clone has just a few counts. The CDR3 goes on 3 residues after the read ends, and that part is filled in from the germline J gene. The V call is TRBV7-2, the J call TRBJ1-4; D gene uncertain. Germline values: CDR1 SGHTA, CDR2 FQGNSA. The CDR3 runs 14 residues. The V end lost 2 bases, the J end lost 5 bases, and 9 bases lay between the germline ends. The CDR3 region is CASSLLGPNEKLFF. The CDR3 bases that were read are TGTGCCAGCAGCTTACTCGGTCCAAATGAAAAA.